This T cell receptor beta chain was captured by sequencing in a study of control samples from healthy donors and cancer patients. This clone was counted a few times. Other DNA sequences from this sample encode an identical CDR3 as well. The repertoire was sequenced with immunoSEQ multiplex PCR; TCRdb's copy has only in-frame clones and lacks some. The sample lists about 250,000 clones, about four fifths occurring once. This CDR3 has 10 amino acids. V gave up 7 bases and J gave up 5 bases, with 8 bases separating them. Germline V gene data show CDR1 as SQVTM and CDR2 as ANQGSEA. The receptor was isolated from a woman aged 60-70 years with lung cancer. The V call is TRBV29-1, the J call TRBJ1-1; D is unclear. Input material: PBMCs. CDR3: CSAVTTEAFF. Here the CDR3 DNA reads TGCAGCGCCGTGACTACTGAAGCTTTCTTT.